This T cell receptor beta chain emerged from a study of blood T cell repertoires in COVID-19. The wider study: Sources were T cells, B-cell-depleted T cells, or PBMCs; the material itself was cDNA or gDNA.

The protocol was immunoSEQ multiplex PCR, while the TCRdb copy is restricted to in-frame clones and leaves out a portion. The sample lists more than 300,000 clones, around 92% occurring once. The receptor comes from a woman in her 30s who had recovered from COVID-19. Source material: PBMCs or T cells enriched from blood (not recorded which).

CDR3 nucleotides: TGCGCCAGCAGCTGGACGACTAGCGGAACCGGGGAGCTGTTTTTT. It specifies CASSWTTSGTGELFF. V and J are TRBV5-1 and TRBJ2-2, with TRBD2 matching over 9 bases. Germline CDR1 SGHRS, CDR2 YFSETQ. There are 15 residues in the CDR3. The junction had 5 bases not matched to a gene; V was cut back by 3 bases and J by 5 bases. The full variable domain, completed using reference TRBV5-1 and TRBJ2-2, is KAGVTQTPRYLIKTRGQQVTLSCSPISGHRSVSWYQQTPGQGLQFLFEYFSETQRNKGNFPGRFSGRQFSNSRSEMNVSTLELGDSALYLCASSWTTSGTGELFFGEGSRLTVL.